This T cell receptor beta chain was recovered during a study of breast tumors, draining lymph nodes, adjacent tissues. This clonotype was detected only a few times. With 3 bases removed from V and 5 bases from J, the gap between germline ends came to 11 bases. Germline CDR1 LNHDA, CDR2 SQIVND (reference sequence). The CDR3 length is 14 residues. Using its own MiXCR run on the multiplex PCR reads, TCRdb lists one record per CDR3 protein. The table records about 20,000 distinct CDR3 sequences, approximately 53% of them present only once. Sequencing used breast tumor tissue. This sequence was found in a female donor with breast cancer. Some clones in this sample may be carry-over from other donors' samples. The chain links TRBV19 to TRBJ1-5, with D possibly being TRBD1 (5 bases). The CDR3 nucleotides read TGTGCCAGTAGTATGGGTGACAGCTATCAGCCCCAGCATTTT. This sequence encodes CASSMGDSYQPQHF.